This TCR beta chain was documented in a study of cytomegalovirus exposure and HLA in healthy donors. The study, taken as a whole, reports: Follow-up analysis seemed to connect common viral pathogens with several of the most significant clusters identified.

60 Vbeta and 13 Jbeta primers were used in PCR. Generated by immunoSEQ multiplex PCR, the TCRdb table keeps only in-frame clones and is missing some. In total, the table holds around 200,000 clones. In regard to this clone: What it binds is not known.

Germline trimming cut 5 bases from V and 15 bases from J; bases unmatched to any gene: 9. Germline V gene sequence: CDR1 SEHNR, CDR2 FQNEAQ (reference sequence). This CDR3 is 12 amino acids long. The gene calls are TRBV7-9 and TRBJ2-1; 8 bases map to TRBD1. The origin of this receptor is a woman aged 25 to 45 in good health and CMV-seropositive. Sequenced: PBMCs. The CDR3 loop is CASSGRDRFAFF. DNA of the CDR3: TGTGCCAGCAGCGGCCGGGACAGGTTTGCGTTCTTC.